The sequence of this T cell receptor (beta chain) was determined in a study of cytomegalovirus exposure and HLA in healthy donors. Study outcomes and limitations: Another analysis was done later, and it associated around 16,000 TCR beta sequences with HLA alleles at 0.05 false discovery rate. Across all donors, roughly uniform sequencing depth was an assumption of the presence/absence analyses. Indistinguishable V segments, including TRBV6-2 and TRBV6-3, were excluded.

60 Vbeta and 13 Jbeta primers were used in PCR. Measured with immunoSEQ multiplex PCR; TCRdb has only the in-frame clones, and not every one. The sample lists tens of thousands of clones, approximately 71% seen once, with approximately 7.6% in the top ten. Concerning this clone: Its target is unknown.

V shed 7 bases, J shed 0 bases, and the junction held 4 bases outside the gene matches. This CDR3 spans 13 amino acids. CDR1 and CDR2 (germline): SQVTM, ANQGSEA. The specimen was PBMCs. This clonotype originated in a man aged 55 to 69 in good health and CMV-seropositive. This sequence joins TRBV29-1 and TRBJ2-7, with 9 bases matching TRBD2. Here the CDR3 DNA reads TGCAGCGCCCTTAGCGGGAGCTCCTACGAGCAGTACTTC. Its protein is CSALSGSSYEQYF.